The TCR beta chain described here comes from a study of tissue T cells after allogeneic stem cell transplantation (dated 2022 in TCRdb). The study in broad terms: TCR beta repertoires were profiled across many tissues obtained from research autopsies of patients with and without GVHD, as well as in mouse models of GVHD. The human part of the study was a prospective observational study with no blinding and no randomization.

The time point label here, explained by the study, means: mouse harvest day 7 after allogeneic transplant. Mouse grafts consisting of 10^7 T-cell-depleted bone marrow cells combined with 10^6 splenic CD5+ T cells were administered by tail vein injection. GVHD in mice was modeled with a major MHC-mismatch B6 (H2b) into BALB/c (H2d) model, and tissues were profiled at day 7 or 14. On day 7 or 14 post-transplant, mouse tissues and retro-orbital blood were harvested with separate sterile tools for each animal, and livers were flushed before harvest. Before genomic DNA isolation with the DNeasy Blood & Tissue Kit, mouse tissues were minced with razor blades in buffered saline. The paper's findings and limits, for the study overall: Blood and spleen T cells captured only a limited portion of the TCR repertoire detected in tissues, in both patients and mice. Only a few T cell clones appeared in more than one patient, yet motif-based clustering showed tissue-specific repertoire signatures that were shared between patients. The study did not determine which tissue TCRs were alloreactive or antigen-specific, and some clones might have been persisting host cells. A small and clinically heterogeneous patient cohort was studied, and sampling depth was acknowledged as a limitation. Within patients, how anatomically similar tissues were was a major factor shaping TCR repertoire composition, regardless of disease or transplant status.

Concerning this clone: What this receptor recognizes is not known. The gene names and germline sequences given are murine. The read comes to an end 1 residue before the CDR3 does, leaving the germline J gene to fill in the end.

Libraries were made using the immunoSEQ multiplex PCR assay. Adaptive Biotechnologies performed TCRbeta CDR3 sequencing at survey depth and reported CDR3 sequences, V/J genes, productive frequency, and template counts. TCR beta CDR3 regions were amplified from genomic DNA rather than RNA. The study's processing was this. Jensen-Shannon divergence served to quantify pairwise repertoire overlap between tissues, with 0 meaning identical and 1 meaning complete divergence. Tissues were clustered by single-linkage agglomerative hierarchical clustering of pairwise JSD values and displayed as dendrograms. GLIPH2 was applied to all patient samples using simulation_depth 1000, kmer_min_depth 3, and cdr3_length_cutoff 8, and only groups with more than two unique CDR3s were retained. A standardized tissue-overlap score was generated by extrapolating Jaccard GLIPH-group overlap across patients to a standard repertoire size of 1000 clones. Linear mixed-effect models, with tissue as a fixed effect and individual as a random effect, were used to test how diversity related to clinical or experimental variables. TCRdb retrieved this table from immuneACCESS and kept in-frame rearrangements only. Not all clones are present; in checked studies, unresolved V genes account for under half, and no reason is known for the remainder. Clone size and the V and J calls come from that table; the DNA yielded D and trimming. For this sample the table gives around 6,300 clones, of which 42% were detected only once. Of the sample, about 2% falls within the top ten clones.

Sequences KGHPV (CDR1) and FQNQEV (CDR2) are obtained from the germline V gene (reference sequence). The CDR3 goes from the cysteine to the phenylalanine over 14 residues. Only the CDR3 bases that were read are kept: 39 of them, in frame from base 1. V loses 2 bases at its end and J loses 2 bases; junction bases beyond the gene matches: 1. Recombination linked TRBV26 to TRBJ1-2; a stretch of 8 junction bases matches TRBD1. The specimen was skin. The sequence derives from a female BALB/c mouse given C57BL/6 T cells with graft-versus-host disease after an allogeneic hematopoietic cell transplant. The part of the CDR3 DNA that was read is TGTGCCAGCAGTCTGGCAGGGGGCAACTCCGACTACACC. This sequence encodes CASSLAGGNSDYT. The CDR3 in its entirety is CASSLAGGNSDYTF.